This TCR beta chain was recorded in a study of blood T cell repertoires in COVID-19. Study at large: There were acute and convalescent COVID-19 samples, and they came from the United States, Italy and Spain. From T cells, B-cell-depleted T cells, or PBMCs came the material, which was cDNA or gDNA.

The CDR3 is 12 residues long. The germline V and J ends were trimmed by 3 bases and 4 bases, with 6 bases remaining between them. Germline CDR1 reads LNHNV; CDR2 reads YYDKDF (reference sequence). Profiled with immunoSEQ multiplex PCR; TCRdb holds only in-frame clones, not every one. The profile covers 100,000 or so clones, with approximately 86% appearing a single time and about 6.5% taken by the ten largest. This sequence joins TRBV15 and TRBJ2-5, with D unresolved. This receptor was identified in a woman aged 55-70 years with acute or convalescent COVID-19. The sequencing sample was made of peripheral blood. The CDR3 spells CATSSLRETQYF. In DNA, the CDR3 is TGTGCCACCAGCAGCCTCCGAGAGACCCAGTACTTC.